The clone carrying this T cell receptor (beta chain) was seen only a few times. Its antigen is currently unknown. This specimen belongs to a study of tumour-infiltrating T cells in Burkitt lymphoma. Study-level background: The Burkitt lymphoma cohort spanned all epidemiological subtypes. Productive clonality predicted overall and progression-free survival.

Findings and limits, study-wide: Public clonotypes, several, appeared across numerous Burkitt lymphoma patients.

Trimming shortened V by 5 bases and J by 4 bases, and 17 bases separated the two germline ends. CDR3 length: 16 residues. Germline values: CDR1 SGHVS, CDR2 FQNEAQ. Repertoires were generated with immunoSEQ multiplex PCR, while TCRdb's copy carries only in-frame clones and drops some. This table has tens of thousands of clones, roughly 30% appearing once. The J gene is TRBJ2-2, the V gene TRBV7-8; perhaps TRBD1 as D (6 bases). This TCR came from a human donor with Burkitt lymphoma. Source material: tumor tissue. The CDR3 DNA reads TGTGCCAGCAGCGTAAGGGGGTCGCCGGTCACCGGGGAGCTGTTTTTT. It encodes CASSVRGSPVTGELFF.